This TCR beta chain originates from a study of blood T cell repertoires in COVID-19. Across the whole study: COVID-19 samples collected from the United States, Italy and Spain covered acute and convalescent phases. T cells, B-cell-depleted T cells, or PBMCs provided the cDNA or gDNA that served as material.

As originally analysed: Reference gene primer amplification yielded estimated nucleated cell counts. TCRdb's copy holds only in-frame clones and misses some; the assay was immunoSEQ multiplex PCR. The V and J calls and clone size were taken over from that table, and D and trimming were inferred from the DNA. The sample records roughly 91,000 clones, approximately 76% being singletons. The TCR was taken from a man aged 65 to 85 with acute or convalescent COVID-19. Sequences were obtained from peripheral blood.

CDR3 bases: TGTGCCAGTAGTATACTCGGGGATACGCAGTATTTT. Residues: CASSILGDTQYF. The J gene is TRBJ2-3, the V gene TRBV19; D is ambiguous. The germline V and J ends were trimmed by 2 bases and 6 bases, with 6 bases remaining between them. This CDR3 contains 12 residues. CDR1 and CDR2 (germline): LNHDA, SQIVND (reference sequence).